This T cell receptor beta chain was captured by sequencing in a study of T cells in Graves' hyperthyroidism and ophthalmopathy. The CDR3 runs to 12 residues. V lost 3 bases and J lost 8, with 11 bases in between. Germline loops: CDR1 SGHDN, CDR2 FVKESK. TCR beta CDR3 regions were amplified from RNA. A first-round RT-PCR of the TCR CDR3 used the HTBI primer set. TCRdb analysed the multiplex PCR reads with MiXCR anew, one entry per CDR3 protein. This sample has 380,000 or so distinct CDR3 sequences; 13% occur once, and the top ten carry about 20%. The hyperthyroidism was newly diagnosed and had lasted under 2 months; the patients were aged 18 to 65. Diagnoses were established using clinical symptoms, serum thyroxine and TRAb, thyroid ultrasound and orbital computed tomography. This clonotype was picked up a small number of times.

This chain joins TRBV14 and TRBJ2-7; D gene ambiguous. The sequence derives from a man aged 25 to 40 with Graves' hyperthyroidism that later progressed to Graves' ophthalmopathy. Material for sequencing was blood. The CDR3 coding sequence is TGTGCCAGCAGCCAGACCACAGACAAGCAGTACTTC. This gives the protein CASSQTTDKQYF.